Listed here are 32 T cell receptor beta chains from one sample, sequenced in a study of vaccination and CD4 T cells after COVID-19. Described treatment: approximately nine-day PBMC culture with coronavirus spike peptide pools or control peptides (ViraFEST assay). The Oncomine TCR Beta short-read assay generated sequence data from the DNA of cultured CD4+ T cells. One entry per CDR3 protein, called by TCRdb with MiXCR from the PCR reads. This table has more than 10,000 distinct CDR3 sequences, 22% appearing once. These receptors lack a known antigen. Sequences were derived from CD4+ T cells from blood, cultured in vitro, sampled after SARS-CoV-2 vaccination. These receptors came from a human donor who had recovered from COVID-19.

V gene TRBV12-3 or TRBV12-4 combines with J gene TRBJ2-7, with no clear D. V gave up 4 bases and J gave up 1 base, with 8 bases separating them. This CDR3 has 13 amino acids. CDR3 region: CASSSRPSYEQYF. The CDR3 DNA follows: TGTGCCAGCAGTTCCCGACCTTCCTACGAGCAGTACTTC.

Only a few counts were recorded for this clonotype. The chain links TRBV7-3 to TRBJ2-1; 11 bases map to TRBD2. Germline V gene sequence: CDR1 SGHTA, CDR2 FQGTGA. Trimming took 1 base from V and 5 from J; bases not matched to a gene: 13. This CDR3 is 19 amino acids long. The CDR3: CASSLRGATSGTSHNEQFF. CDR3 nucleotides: TGTGCCAGCAGCTTAAGAGGGGCGACTAGCGGGACTAGCCACAATGAGCAGTTCTTC.

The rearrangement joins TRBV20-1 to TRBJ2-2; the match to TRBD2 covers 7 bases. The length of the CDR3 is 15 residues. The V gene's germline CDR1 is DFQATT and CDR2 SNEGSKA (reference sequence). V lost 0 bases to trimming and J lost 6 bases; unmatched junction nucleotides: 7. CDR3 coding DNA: TGCAGTGCTAGAGATCTCGGGAGGTTCGCCGGGGAGCTGTTTTTT. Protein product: CSARDLGRFAGELFF.

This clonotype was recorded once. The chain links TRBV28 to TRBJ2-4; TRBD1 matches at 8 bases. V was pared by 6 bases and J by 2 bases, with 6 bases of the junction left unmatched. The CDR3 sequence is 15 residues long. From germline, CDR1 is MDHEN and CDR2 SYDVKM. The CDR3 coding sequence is TGTGCCAGCAGCCGGACAGGGAAGTCCAAAAACATTCAGTACTTC. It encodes CASSRTGKSKNIQYF.

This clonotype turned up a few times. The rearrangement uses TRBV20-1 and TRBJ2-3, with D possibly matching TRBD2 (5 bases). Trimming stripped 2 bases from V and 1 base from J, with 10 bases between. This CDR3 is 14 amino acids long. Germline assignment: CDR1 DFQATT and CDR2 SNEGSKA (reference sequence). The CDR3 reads CSARIEEGTDTQYF. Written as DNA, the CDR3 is TGCAGTGCTAGAATCGAGGAGGGCACAGATACGCAGTATTTT.

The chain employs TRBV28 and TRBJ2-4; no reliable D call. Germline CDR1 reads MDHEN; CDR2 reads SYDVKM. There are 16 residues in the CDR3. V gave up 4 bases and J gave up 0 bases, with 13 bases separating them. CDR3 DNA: TGTGCCAGCAGTTCCCGTACGACTCTAGCCAAAAACATTCAGTACTTC. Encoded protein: CASSSRTTLAKNIQYF. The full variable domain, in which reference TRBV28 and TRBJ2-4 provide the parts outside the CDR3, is DVKVTQSSRYLVKRTGEKVFLECVQDMDHENMFWYRQDPGLGLRLIYFSYDVKMKEKGDIPEGYSVSREKKERFSLILESASTNQTSMYLCASSSRTTLAKNIQYFGAGTRLSVL.

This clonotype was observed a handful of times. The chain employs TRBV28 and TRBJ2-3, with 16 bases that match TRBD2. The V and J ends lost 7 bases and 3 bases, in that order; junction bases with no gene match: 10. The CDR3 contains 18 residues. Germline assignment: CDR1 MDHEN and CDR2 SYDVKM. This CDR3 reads CASTWGLAGGPGTDTQYF. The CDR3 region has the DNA TGTGCCAGCACCTGGGGACTAGCGGGAGGGCCGGGGACAGATACGCAGTATTTT.

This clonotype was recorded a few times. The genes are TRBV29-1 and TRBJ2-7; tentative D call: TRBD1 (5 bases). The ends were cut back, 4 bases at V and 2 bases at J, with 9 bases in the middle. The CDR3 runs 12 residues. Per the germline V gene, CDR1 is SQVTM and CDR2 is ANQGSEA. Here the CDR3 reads CSVVGLAYEQYF. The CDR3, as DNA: TGCAGCGTTGTGGGGCTAGCCTACGAGCAGTACTTC.

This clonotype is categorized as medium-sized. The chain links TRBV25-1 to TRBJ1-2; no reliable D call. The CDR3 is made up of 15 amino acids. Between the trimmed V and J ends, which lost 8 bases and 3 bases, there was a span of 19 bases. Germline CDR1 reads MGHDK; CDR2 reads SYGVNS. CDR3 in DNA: TGTGCCAGCCTCCGCCGGCGGCAGAAATACTATGGCTACACCTTC. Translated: CASLRRRQKYYGYTF.

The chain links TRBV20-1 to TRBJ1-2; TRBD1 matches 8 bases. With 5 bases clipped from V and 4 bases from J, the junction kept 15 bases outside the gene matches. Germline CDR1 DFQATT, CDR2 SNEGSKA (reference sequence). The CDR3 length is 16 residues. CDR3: CSAGNATGAFRYGYTF. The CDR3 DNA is TGCAGTGCTGGGAATGCGACAGGGGCCTTCCGCTATGGCTACACCTTC.

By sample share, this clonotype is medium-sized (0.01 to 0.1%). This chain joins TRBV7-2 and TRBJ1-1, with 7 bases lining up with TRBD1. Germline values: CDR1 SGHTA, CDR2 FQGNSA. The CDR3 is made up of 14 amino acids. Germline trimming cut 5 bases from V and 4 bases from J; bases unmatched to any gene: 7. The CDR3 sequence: CASSLRQGVTEAFF. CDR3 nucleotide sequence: TGTGCCAGCAGCCTCAGACAGGGAGTCACTGAAGCTTTCTTT.

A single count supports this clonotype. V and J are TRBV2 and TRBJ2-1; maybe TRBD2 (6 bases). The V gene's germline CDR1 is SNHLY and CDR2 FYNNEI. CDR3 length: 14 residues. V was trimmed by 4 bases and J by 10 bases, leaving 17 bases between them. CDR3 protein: CASSVGGIRWEQFF. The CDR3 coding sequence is TGTGCCAGCAGTGTAGGCGGGATCCGCTGGGAGCAGTTCTTC.

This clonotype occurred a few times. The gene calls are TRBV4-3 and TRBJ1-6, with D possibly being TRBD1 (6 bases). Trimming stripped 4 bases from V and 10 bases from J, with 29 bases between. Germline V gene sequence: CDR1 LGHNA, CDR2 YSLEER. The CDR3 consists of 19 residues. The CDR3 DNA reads TGCGCCAGCAGCCGTTTGAGGGGCCAATTATTACCAGGGGAATCACCCCTCCACTTT. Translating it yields CASSRLRGQLLPGESPLHF.

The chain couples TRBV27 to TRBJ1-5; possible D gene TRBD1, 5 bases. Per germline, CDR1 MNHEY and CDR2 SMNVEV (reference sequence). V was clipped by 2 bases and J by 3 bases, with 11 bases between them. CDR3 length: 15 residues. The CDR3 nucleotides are TGTGCCAGCAGTTTAGCCGGGGCGTACAATCAGCCCCAGCATTTT. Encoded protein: CASSLAGAYNQPQHF.

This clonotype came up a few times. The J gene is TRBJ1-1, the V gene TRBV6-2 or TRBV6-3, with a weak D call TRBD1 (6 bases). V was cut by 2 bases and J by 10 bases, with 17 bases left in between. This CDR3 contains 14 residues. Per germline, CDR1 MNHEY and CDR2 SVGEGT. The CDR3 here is CASSYPGTRGGAFF. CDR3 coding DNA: TGTGCCAGCAGTTACCCCGGGACGCGAGGGGGAGCTTTCTTT.

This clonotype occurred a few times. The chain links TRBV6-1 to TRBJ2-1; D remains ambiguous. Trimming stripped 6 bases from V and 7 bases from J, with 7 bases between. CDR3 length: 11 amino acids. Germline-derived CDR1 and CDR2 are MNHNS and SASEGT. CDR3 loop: CASSAWNEQFF. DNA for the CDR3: TGTGCCAGCAGCGCCTGGAATGAGCAGTTCTTC.

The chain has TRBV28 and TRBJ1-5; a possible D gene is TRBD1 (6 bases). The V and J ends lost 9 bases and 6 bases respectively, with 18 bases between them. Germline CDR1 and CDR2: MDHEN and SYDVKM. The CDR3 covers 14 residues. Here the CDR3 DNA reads TGTGCCAGTTCCGGAGGGGGGCAAAGTCAGCCCCAGCATTTT. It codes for CASSGGGQSQPQHF.

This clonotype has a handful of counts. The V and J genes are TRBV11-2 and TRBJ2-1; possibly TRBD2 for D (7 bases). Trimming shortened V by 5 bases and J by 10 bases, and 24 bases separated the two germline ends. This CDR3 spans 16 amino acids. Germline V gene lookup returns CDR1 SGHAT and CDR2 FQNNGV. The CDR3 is CASSPPKGGGPSEQFF. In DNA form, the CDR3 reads TGTGCCAGCAGCCCCCCCAAGGGGGGAGGGCCATCGGAGCAGTTCTTC.

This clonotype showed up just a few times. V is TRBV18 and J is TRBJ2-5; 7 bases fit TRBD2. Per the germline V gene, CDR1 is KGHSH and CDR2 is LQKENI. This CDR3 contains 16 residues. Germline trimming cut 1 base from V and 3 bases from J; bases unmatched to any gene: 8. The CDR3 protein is CASSPQGLGAEETQYF. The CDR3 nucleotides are TGTGCCAGCTCACCACAAGGACTAGGGGCGGAAGAGACCCAGTACTTC.

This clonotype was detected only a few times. The CDR3 bases are TGTGCCAGCAGACTGAGAGGCGAGCAGTACTTC. As protein: CASRLRGEQYF. V is TRBV12-3 or TRBV12-4 and J is TRBJ2-7; D gene ambiguous. V lost 6 bases and J lost 6, with 9 bases in between. CDR3 length: 11 amino acids.

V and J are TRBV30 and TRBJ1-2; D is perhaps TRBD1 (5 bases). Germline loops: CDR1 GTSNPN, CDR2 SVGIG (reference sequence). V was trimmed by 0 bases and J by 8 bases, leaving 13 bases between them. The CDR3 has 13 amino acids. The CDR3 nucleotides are TGTGCCTGGAGTGTACTAAGGACACGAGGCTACACCTTC. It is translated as CAWSVLRTRGYTF.

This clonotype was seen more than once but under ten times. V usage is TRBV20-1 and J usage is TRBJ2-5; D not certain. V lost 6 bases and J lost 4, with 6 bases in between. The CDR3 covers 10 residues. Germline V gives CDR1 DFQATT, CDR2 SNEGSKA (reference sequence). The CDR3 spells CSAPGETQYF. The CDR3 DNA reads TGCAGTGCCCCTGGAGAGACCCAGTACTTC.

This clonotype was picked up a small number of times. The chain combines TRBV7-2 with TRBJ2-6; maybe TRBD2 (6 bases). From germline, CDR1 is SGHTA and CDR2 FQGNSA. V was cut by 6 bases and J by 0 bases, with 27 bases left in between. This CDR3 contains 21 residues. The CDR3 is CASSRATGGWTAISGANVLTF. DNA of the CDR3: TGTGCCAGCAGTAGAGCCACAGGAGGGTGGACCGCGATCTCTGGGGCCAACGTCCTGACTTTC.

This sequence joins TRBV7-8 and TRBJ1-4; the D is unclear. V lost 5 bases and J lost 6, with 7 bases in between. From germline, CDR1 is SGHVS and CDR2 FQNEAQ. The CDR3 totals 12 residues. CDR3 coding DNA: TGTGCCAGCAGCGCTCGAGATGAAAAACTGTTTTTT. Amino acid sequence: CASSARDEKLFF.

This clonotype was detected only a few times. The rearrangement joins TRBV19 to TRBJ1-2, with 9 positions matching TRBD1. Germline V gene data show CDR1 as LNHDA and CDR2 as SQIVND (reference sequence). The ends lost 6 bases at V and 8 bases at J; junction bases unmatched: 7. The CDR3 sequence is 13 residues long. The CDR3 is CASSLTGGQGYTF. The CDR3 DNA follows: TGTGCCAGTAGCCTGACAGGGGGTCAAGGCTACACCTTC.

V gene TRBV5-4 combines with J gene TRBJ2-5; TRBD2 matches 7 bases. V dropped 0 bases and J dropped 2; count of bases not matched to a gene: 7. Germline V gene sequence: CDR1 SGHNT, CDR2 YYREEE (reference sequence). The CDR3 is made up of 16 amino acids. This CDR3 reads CASSLGRMGGQETQYF. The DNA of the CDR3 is TGTGCCAGCAGCTTGGGGCGGATGGGAGGGCAAGAGACCCAGTACTTC. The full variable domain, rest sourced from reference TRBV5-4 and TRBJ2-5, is ETGVTQSPTHLIKTRGQQVTLRCSSQSGHNTVSWYQQALGQGPQFIFQYYREEENGRGNFPPRFSGLQFPNYSSELNVNALELDDSALYLCASSLGRMGGQETQYFGPGTRLLVL.

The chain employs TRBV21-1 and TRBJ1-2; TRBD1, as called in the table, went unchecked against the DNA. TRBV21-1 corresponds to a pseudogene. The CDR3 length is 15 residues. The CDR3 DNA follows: TGTGCCAGCAGCTTTCGGGACAGGGTTGACTATGGCCACACCTTC. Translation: CASSFRDRVDYGHTF.

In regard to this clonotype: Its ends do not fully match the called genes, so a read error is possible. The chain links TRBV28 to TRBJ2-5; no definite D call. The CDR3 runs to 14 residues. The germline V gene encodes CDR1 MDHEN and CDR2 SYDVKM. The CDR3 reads CASSLPRPQATQYF. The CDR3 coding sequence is TGTGCCAGCAGTTTACCCCGACCCCAAGCGACCCAGTACTTC.

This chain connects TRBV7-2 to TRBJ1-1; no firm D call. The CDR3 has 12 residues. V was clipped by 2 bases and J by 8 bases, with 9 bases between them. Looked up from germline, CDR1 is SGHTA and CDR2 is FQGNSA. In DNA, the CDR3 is TGTGCCAGCAGCTTAAGTGGAATGGAAGCTTTCTTT. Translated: CASSLSGMEAFF.

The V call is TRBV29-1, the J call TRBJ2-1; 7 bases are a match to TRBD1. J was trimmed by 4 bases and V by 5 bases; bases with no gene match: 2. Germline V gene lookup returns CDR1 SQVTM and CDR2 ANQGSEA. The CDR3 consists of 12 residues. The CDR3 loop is CSVRDRYNEQFF. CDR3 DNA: TGCAGCGTTAGGGACAGATACAATGAGCAGTTCTTC.

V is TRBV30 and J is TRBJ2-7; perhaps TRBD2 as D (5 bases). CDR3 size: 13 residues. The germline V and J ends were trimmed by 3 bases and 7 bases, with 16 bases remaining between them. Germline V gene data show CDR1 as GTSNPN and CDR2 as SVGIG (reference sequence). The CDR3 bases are TGTGCCTGGAGAGAACTAGTGGTTAAGGAGCAGTACTTC. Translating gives CAWRELVVKEQYF.

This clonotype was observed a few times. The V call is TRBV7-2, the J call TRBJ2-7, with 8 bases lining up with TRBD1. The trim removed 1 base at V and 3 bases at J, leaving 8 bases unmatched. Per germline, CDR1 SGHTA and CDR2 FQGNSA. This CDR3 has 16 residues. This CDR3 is CASSLVGGTGGYEQYF. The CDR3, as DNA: TGTGCCAGCAGCTTAGTAGGGGGAACAGGGGGCTACGAGCAGTACTTC.